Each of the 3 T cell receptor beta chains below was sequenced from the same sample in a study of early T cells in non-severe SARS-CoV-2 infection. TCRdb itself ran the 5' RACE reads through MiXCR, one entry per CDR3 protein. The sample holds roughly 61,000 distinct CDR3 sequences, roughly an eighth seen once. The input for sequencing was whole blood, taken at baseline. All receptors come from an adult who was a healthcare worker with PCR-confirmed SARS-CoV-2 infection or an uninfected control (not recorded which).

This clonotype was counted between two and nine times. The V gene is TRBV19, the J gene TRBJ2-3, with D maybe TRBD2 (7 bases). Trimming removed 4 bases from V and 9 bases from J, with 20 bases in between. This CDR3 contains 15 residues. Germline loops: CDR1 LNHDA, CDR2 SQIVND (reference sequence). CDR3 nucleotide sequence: TGTGCCAGTAGTACTACCCCACTAGGGGGGGGGACGCAGTATTTT. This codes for CASSTTPLGGGTQYF.

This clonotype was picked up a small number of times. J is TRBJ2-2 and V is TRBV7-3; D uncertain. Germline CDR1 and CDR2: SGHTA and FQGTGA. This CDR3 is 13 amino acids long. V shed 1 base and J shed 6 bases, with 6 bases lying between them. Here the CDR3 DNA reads TGTGCCAGCAGCTTAAATTCTCCCGGGGAGCTGTTTTTT. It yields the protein CASSLNSPGELFF.

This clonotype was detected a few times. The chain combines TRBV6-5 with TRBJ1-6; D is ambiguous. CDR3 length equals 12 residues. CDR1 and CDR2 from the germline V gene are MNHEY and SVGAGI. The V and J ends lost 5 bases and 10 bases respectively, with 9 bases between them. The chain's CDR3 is CASSRAGSPLHF. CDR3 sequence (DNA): TGTGCCAGCAGTAGGGCAGGCTCACCCCTCCACTTT.